This entry concerns a single T cell receptor (beta chain). The clone's antigen remains unknown. Per-nucleotide qualities are absent, and no much larger clonotype sits a single base away. Taken from the germline V gene, the CDR1 and CDR2 loops are SGHRS and YFSETQ. Trimming accounts for 5 bases at V and 7 bases at J, while the number of junction bases matched to no gene is 6. Its CDR3 holds 14 amino acids, cysteine through phenylalanine. Only CDR3 DNA remains: 42 bases, in frame from the first base. This record comes from a study of blood T cell repertoires in COVID-19 (dated by TCRdb to about 2020). Broadly, across the study: Samples from collaborators originated in the United States, Italy and Spain and spanned both the acute and convalescent phases of COVID-19. Sample metadata almost always included a de-identified subject ID, COVID-19 status, age in years and sex. The dataset comprised deeply sampled blood TCRbeta repertoires from subjects exposed to, actively infected with, or recovered from COVID-19. The repertoires were released in a freely available public database meant as a resource for research on the immune response to SARS-CoV-2. The material from the prospective study consisted of cDNA or gDNA derived from T cells, B-cell-depleted T cells, or PBMCs. The samples were drawn from two sources: the first 160 participants of the ongoing ImmuneRACE study, and over 1,000 subjects contributed by 6 global collaborators. Where available, HLA class I and class II types were obtained from metadata supplied by the sample provider rather than from assay-based typing. Results and caveats for the whole study, not just this receptor: Clinical and demographic metadata were provided uncurated, with the amount varying by source and participant.

The immunoSEQ Assay, a bias-controlled multiplex PCR, was used to amplify TCRbeta CDR3 regions from genomic DNA. Under the source paper's analysis protocol: Within the assay, amplification of reference gene primers was used to estimate how many nucleated cells each sample contained. Sequence reads were collapsed and filtered to measure the absolute abundance of every unique TCRbeta CDR3 rearrangement. For each sample, productive Simpson clonality was calculated by taking the square root of Simpson's diversity index across productive rearrangements. Sourced from immuneACCESS, this table was stored by TCRdb with only in-frame sequences that have V and J called. A share of the clones is absent; for the studies checked, an unresolved V gene accounts for under half, and the remainder has no known explanation. The V and J calls and clone size come from that table; D and trimming were worked out from the DNA. The sample data list approximately 240,000 clones, and 65% to 85% of these were observed just once. Clones ranked in the top ten supply 5.5% of the sample.

Whole blood was collected in K2EDTA tubes by collaborating institutions according to the institutions' own protocols. Collaborator samples were shipped for TCRbeta analysis as frozen whole blood, isolated PBMCs, or DNA extracted from either sample type. The sample consisted of peripheral blood. This TCR was recovered from a human donor in a cohort sampled during active COVID-19. The chain uses TRBV5-1 and TRBJ2-1; 10 bases in the middle match TRBD2. The DNA is as follows: TGCGCCAGCAGTGGGGGTAGCGGGAGGAATGAGCAGTTCTTC. Its protein reads: CASSGGSGRNEQFF.